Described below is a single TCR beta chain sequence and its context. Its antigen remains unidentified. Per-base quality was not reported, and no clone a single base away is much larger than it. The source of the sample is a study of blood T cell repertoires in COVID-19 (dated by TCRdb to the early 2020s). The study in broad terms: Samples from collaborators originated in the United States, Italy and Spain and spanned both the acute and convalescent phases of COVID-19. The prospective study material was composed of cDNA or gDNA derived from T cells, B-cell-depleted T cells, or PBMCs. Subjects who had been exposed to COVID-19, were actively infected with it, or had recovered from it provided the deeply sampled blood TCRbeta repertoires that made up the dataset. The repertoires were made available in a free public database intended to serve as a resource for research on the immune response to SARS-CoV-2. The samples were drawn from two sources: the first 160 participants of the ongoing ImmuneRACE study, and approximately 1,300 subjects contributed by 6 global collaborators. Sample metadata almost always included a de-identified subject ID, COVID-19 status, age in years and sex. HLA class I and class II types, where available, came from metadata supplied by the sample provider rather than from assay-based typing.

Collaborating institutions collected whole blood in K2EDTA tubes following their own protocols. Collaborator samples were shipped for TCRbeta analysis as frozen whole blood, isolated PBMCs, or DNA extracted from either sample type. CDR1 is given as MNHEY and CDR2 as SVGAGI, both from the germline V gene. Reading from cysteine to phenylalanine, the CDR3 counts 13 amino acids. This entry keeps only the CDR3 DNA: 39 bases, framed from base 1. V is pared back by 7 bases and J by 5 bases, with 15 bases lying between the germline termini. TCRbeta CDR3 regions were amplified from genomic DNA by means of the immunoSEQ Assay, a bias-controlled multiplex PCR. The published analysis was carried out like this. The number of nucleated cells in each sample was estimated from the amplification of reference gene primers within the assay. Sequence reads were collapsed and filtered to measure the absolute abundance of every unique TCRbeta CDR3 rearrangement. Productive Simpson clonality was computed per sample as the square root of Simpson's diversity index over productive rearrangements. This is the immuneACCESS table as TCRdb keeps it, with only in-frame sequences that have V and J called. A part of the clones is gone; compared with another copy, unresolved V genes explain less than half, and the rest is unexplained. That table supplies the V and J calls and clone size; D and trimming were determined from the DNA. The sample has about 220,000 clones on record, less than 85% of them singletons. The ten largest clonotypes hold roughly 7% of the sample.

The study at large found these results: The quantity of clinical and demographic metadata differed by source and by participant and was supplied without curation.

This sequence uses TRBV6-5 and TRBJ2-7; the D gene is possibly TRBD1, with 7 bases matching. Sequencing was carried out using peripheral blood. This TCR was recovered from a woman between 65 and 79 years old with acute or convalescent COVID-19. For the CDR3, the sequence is CASIGGGLNEQYF. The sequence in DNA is TGTGCCAGCATAGGAGGGGGCCTAAACGAGCAGTACTTC.